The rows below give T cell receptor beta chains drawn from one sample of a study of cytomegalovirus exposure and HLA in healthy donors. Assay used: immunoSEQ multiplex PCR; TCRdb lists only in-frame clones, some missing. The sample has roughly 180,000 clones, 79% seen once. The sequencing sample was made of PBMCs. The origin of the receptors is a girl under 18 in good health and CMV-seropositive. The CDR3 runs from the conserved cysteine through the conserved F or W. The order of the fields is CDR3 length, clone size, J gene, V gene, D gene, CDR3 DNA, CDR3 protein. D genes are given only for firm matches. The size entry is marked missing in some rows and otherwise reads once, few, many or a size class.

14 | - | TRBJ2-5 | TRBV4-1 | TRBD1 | TGCGCCAGCAGCCAGACAGGGGGGAGGGAGACCCAGTACTTC | CASSQTGGRETQYF
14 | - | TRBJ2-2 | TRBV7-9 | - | TGTGCCAGCAGCTTAGAAGGAACTAGCGGGGAGCTGTTTTTT | CASSLEGTSGELFF
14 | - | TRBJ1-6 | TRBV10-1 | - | TGCGCCAGCAGTGGATCGCGCGATGCAGGGGCCCTCCACTTT | CASSGSRDAGALHF
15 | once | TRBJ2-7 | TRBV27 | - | TGTGCCAGCAGCTCTTCAGGGGCAAGCTCCTACGAGCAGTACTTC | CASSSSGASSYEQYF
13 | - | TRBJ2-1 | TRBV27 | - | TGTGCCAGCAGTCCGCGTGCGTACAATGAGCAGTTCTTC | CASSPRAYNEQFF
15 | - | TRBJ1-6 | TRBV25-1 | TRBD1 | TGTGCCAGCAGTGAACGGACAGGGGGCAATTCACCCCTCCACTTT | CASSERTGGNSPLHF
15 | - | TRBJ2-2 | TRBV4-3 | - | TGCGCCAGCAGCCCTGCCCAGGGGCTCACCGGGGAGCTGTTTTTT | CASSPAQGLTGELFF
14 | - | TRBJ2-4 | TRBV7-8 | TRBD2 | TGTGCCAGCAGCTTCCGGGACTACTGGAACATTCAGTACTTC | CASSFRDYWNIQYF
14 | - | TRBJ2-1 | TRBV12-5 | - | TGTGCTAGTGGTTTCCTAAGTTTAGCCGATGAGCAGTTCTTC | CASGFLSLADEQFF
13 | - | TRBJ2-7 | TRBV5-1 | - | TGCGCCAGCAGCTTGGACGGGGTCTACGAGCAGTACTTC | CASSLDGVYEQYF
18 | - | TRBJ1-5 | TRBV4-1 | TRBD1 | TGCGCCAGCAGCCAAGGGACAGGGGGGGTCTTCGGCAATCAGCCCCAGCATTTT | CASSQGTGGVFGNQPQHF
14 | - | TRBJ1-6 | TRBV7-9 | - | TGTGCCAGCAGCTTGGGGGGATATAATTCACCCCTCCACTTT | CASSLGGYNSPLHF
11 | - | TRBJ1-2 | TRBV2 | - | TGTGCCAGCAGTGTTCGCAGGGGAATCTCCTTC | CASSVRRGISF
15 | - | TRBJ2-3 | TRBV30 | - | TGTGCCTGGAGTGTTAGGACAGCCCTCACAGATACGCAGTATTTT | CAWSVRTALTDTQYF
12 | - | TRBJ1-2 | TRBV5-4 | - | TGTGCCAGCAAGAACAGGGATTATGGCTACACCTTC | CASKNRDYGYTF
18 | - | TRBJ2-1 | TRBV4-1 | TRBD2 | TGCGCCAGCAGCCGAAAGGGGACTAGCGGGGGCCCCTACAATGAGCAGTTCTTC | CASSRKGTSGGPYNEQFF
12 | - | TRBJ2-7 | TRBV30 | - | TGTGCCTGGAGTTTGCCAGGGTATAGACAGTACTTC | CAWSLPGYRQYF
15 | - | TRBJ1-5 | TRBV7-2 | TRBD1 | TGTGCCAGCAGCAGACAGGGGAGGGGGAATCAGCCCCAGCATTTT | CASSRQGRGNQPQHF
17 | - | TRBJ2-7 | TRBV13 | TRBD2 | TGTGCCAGCAGCCTGATGGGGTGGGGGGGGGATACCTACGAGCAGTACTTC | CASSLMGWGGDTYEQYF
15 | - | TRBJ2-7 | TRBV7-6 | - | TGTGCCAGCAGCTGGAAACAGGATTCGGGCTACGAGCAGTACTTC | CASSWKQDSGYEQYF
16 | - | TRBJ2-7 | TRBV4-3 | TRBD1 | TGCGCCAGCAGTCCTCAAACAGGGGAAGGGAGCTACGAGCAGTACTTC | CASSPQTGEGSYEQYF
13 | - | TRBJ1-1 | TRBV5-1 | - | TGCGCCAGCCGGGTCTCGGAGGACACTGAAGCTTTCTTT | CASRVSEDTEAFF
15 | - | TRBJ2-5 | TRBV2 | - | TGTGCCAGCAGTGGCCTGATGGGGTCGGGGGAGACCCAGTACTTC | CASSGLMGSGETQYF
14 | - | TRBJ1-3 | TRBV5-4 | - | TGTGCCAGCAGCTCCGGGACTTGGGGAAACACCATATATTTT | CASSSGTWGNTIYF
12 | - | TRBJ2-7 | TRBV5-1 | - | TGCGCCAGCCATAACAGGGGAGGCGAGCAGTACTTC | CASHNRGGEQYF
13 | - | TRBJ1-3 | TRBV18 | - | TGTGCCAGCTCACCAACCGGTCCAAACACCATATATTTT | CASSPTGPNTIYF
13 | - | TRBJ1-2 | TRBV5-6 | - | TGTGCCAGCAGCTTGGACAGGAGTGGTGGCTACACCTTC | CASSLDRSGGYTF